The 15 T cell receptor beta chains below were found in one sample sequenced in a study of T cell clonotyping in hematopoietic cell transplantation (dated by TCRdb to the early 2020s). The sample's time point, from its label and the paper: 180 days after allo-HCT. To prepare the library, the immunoSEQ multiplex PCR assay was applied. The clones in this table, taken by TCRdb from immuneACCESS, are in-frame only. Not every clone is retained; where verified, under half of the shortfall comes from an unresolved V gene, and the cause of the rest is unknown. This sample comprises thousands of clones, just over 90% of them detected only once. The ten biggest clones cover 4.4% of the sample. The input for sequencing was PBMCs, taken 180 days after allogeneic stem cell transplant. The receptors shown here come from a female patient aged 50-59 years who had an allogeneic stem cell transplant from an unrelated donor, so the T cells may come from the graft donor. Some clones in this sample may be carry-over from other donors' samples.

The table lists this clone with a count of one. For the CDR3, the DNA is TGTGCCAGCAAATCCCAGGGTGAAGATACGCAGTATTTT. The encoded protein is CASKSQGEDTQYF. The chain couples TRBV27 to TRBJ2-3; D is possibly TRBD1 (5 bases). V dropped 7 bases and J dropped 5 bases, with 13 bases sitting between them. The germline gives CDR1 MNHEY, CDR2 SMNVEV (reference sequence). The CDR3 loop spans 13 amino acids.

V is TRBV25-1 and J is TRBJ2-7; a possible D gene is TRBD1 (5 bases). The CDR3 runs 16 residues. Germline CDR1 is MGHDK and CDR2 is SYGVNS. The V and J ends lost 1 base and 0 bases respectively, with 13 bases between them. The CDR3 coding sequence is TGTGCCAGCAGTGAATCAAGACAGCCATCCTCCTACGAGCAGTACTTC. Protein: CASSESRQPSSYEQYF.

The chain is built from TRBV4-2 and TRBJ1-1, with D tentatively TRBD1 (6 bases). The CDR3 has 16 amino acids. Germline assignment: CDR1 LGHNA and CDR2 YNFKEQ. Trimming removed 1 base from V and 6 bases from J, with 18 bases in between. The CDR3 DNA is TGTGCCAGCAGCCAAGTTATAGGGGTTAAGGGGGCTGAAGCTTTCTTT. It codes for CASSQVIGVKGAEAFF.

The chain employs TRBV9 and TRBJ1-1, with D unresolved. This CDR3 has 17 residues. The germline CDR1 and CDR2 sequences are SGDLS and YYNGEE. Trimming took off 0 bases at V and 0 bases at J, with 15 bases between the two ends. The CDR3 loop reads CASSVVAGFWMNTEAFF. CDR3 DNA sequence: TGTGCCAGCAGCGTAGTTGCGGGCTTTTGGATGAACACTGAAGCTTTCTTT.

This clone is a singleton in its sample. The chain recombines TRBV7-6 with TRBJ1-1, with D possibly being TRBD1 (5 bases). This CDR3 contains 13 residues. V was clipped by 5 bases and J by 1 base, with 8 bases between them. The germline V gene encodes CDR1 SGHVS and CDR2 FNYEAQ. CDR3 in DNA: TGTGCCAGCAGCCTCCAGGGGAACACTGAAGCTTTCTTT. Translation gives CASSLQGNTEAFF. Drawing the rest from reference TRBV7-6 and TRBJ1-1, the complete variable domain is GAGVSQSPRYKVTKRGQDVALRCDPISGHVSLYWYRQALGQGPEFLTYFNYEAQQDKSGLPNDRFSAERPEGSISTLTIQRTEQRDSAMYRCASSLQGNTEAFFGQGTRLTVV.

This chain connects TRBV19 to TRBJ1-5; TRBD1 might be the D (5 bases). The V end was cut by 7 bases, the J end by 7 bases, with 17 bases between. The CDR3 is 14 residues long. Per the germline V gene, CDR1 is LNHDA and CDR2 is SQIVND (reference sequence). CDR3 loop: CASKGEDFYQPQHF. In nucleotides, the CDR3 is TGTGCCAGTAAAGGGGAAGATTTCTACCAGCCCCAGCATTTT.

The V and J genes are TRBV28 and TRBJ2-7; 11 positions match TRBD1. CDR1 is MDHEN and CDR2 is SYDVKM in the germline V gene. Losses at the gene ends were 5 bases for V and 6 bases for J; bases not matched to a gene: 6. The CDR3 length is 14 residues. CDR3 loop: CASSIRGTGGEQYV. In nucleotides, the CDR3 is TGTGCCAGCAGTATAAGGGGGACAGGGGGCGAGCAGTACGTC.

V usage is TRBV7-2 and J usage is TRBJ2-3; D is perhaps TRBD2 (6 bases). Germline V gives CDR1 SGHTA, CDR2 FQGNSA. V was cut by 0 bases and J by 2 bases, with 15 bases left in between. CDR3 size: 17 residues. The chain's CDR3 is CASSLARSAGTTDTQYF. The DNA for the CDR3 is TGTGCCAGCAGCTTAGCCCGGTCAGCGGGCACCACAGATACGCAGTATTTT.

This clone was observed a handful of times. The chain is built from TRBV18 and TRBJ1-2, with a possible D match to TRBD1 (6 bases). The CDR3 has 15 residues. The germline CDR1 and CDR2 sequences are KGHSH and LQKENI. V was trimmed by 3 bases and J by 5 bases, leaving 16 bases between them. CDR3 in DNA: TGTGCCAGCTCACCGAATTGGGGGGCTCGTTATGGCTACACCTTC. It encodes CASSPNWGARYGYTF.

V and J are TRBV9 and TRBJ2-2, with D hard to call. Germline loops: CDR1 SGDLS, CDR2 YYNGEE. Deletions cut 2 bases from V and 0 bases from J, with 8 bases between. The CDR3 contains 15 residues. The CDR3 loop is CASSVGTTNTGELFF. CDR3 nucleotide sequence: TGTGCCAGCAGCGTTGGAACGACGAACACCGGGGAGCTGTTTTTT.

The chain couples TRBV4-2 to TRBJ2-5; D gene unclear. Germline V gene sequence: CDR1 LGHNA, CDR2 YNFKEQ. The V end lost 0 bases, the J end lost 2 bases, and 10 bases lay between the germline ends. The CDR3 runs 15 residues. The CDR3 is CASSQDRAEQETQYF. The CDR3 DNA reads TGTGCCAGCAGCCAAGATCGGGCAGAGCAAGAGACCCAGTACTTC.

The chain links TRBV20-1 to TRBJ1-2; D not resolved. The ends were cut back, 7 bases at V and 5 bases at J, with 8 bases in the middle. Germline lookup yields CDR1 DFQATT and CDR2 SNEGSKA (reference sequence). This CDR3 has 10 amino acids. The CDR3 here is CSVPYYGYTF. The CDR3 DNA sequence: TGCAGTGTCCCGTATTATGGCTACACCTTC.

The CDR3: CATSRARDQPQHF. CDR3 DNA: TGTGCCACCAGCAGAGCCAGGGATCAGCCCCAGCATTTT. V gene TRBV15 combines with J gene TRBJ1-5; D may be TRBD1 (5 bases). The germline V and J ends were trimmed by 1 base and 5 bases, with 6 bases remaining between them. This CDR3 is built from 13 residues. Germline V lookup: CDR1 LNHNV, CDR2 YYDKDF (reference sequence).

The chain couples TRBV25-1 to TRBJ1-6; 8 bases line up with TRBD1. Trimming removed 5 bases from V and 6 bases from J; junction bases left unmatched: 6. The CDR3 has 15 residues. Germline V gene data show CDR1 as MGHDK and CDR2 as SYGVNS. CDR3: CASSFQTGANSPLHF. In DNA, the CDR3 is TGTGCCAGCAGTTTCCAGACAGGGGCTAATTCACCCCTCCACTTT.

The chain joins TRBV28 to TRBJ1-5; 9 bases agree with TRBD1. The CDR3 runs to 15 residues. Germline trimming cut 10 bases from V and 4 bases from J; bases unmatched to any gene: 11. Germline-derived CDR1 and CDR2 are MDHEN and SYDVKM. The CDR3 DNA reads as TGTGCCACCCGCTTTGGGGACAGGGTAAATCAGCCCCAGCATTTT. Translating gives CATRFGDRVNQPQHF.